This T cell receptor (beta chain) was documented in a study of blood T cell repertoires in COVID-19. Overall study: The origin of the acute and convalescent COVID-19 samples was the United States, Italy and Spain. From T cells, B-cell-depleted T cells, or PBMCs came the material, which was cDNA or gDNA.

The study drew participants aged about 18 to 95 years from approximately 23 US areas. Recovered Cohort 3 donors showed two negative PCRs, clearance, or symptom resolution. The method was immunoSEQ multiplex PCR; TCRdb's version includes in-frame clones alone and lacks a portion of them. Seen here are nearly 250,000 clones, approximately 85% observed once, and the top ten hold roughly 1.9%. The V end was cut by 5 bases, the J end by 1 base, with 12 bases between. Per germline, CDR1 SGHTA and CDR2 FQGNSA. This CDR3 has 15 amino acids. The TCR comes from a woman aged 50 to 60 who had recovered from COVID-19. The gene calls are TRBV7-2 and TRBJ1-3; weak D call: TRBD1 (6 bases). Sequenced input: PBMCs or T cells enriched from blood (not recorded which). The CDR3 sequence is CASSPRGWSGNTIYF. CDR3 DNA: TGTGCCAGCAGCCCCAGGGGTTGGTCTGGAAACACCATATATTTT.